This T cell receptor beta chain came from a study of blood T cell repertoires in COVID-19. About the study: PBMCs, B-cell-depleted T cells, or T cells were the source of the cDNA or gDNA that made up the material.

Trimming left V 0 bases short and J 2 bases short, with 14 bases between. This CDR3 is built from 16 residues. Sequenced by immunoSEQ multiplex PCR; TCRdb stores in-frame clones only, minus some. The sample has approximately 100,000 clones, roughly nine tenths seen once. This clone came up once. The genes are TRBV5-3 and TRBJ2-5; D might be TRBD2 (6 bases). TRBV5-3 falls under the ORF class, with uncertain function. The sample comprised peripheral blood. The TCR was taken from a man aged 50-59 years with acute or convalescent COVID-19. Here the CDR3 DNA reads TGTGCCAGAAGCTTGGTCCTCGGGGGTGGGCAAGAGACCCAGTACTTC. Its translation: CARSLVLGGGQETQYF.